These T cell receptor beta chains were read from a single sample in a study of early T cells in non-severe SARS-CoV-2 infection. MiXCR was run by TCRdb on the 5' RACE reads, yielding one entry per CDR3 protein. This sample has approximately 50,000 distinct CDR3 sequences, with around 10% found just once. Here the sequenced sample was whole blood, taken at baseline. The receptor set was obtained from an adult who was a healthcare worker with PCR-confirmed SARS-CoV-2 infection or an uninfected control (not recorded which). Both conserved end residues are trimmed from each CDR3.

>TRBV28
ASSFLIWNEQF
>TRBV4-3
ASSQDGAAGYTDTQY
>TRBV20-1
SAVAGGYNEQF
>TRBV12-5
ASDTGLREQF
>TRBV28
ASSLSDFTSAGELF
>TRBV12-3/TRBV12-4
ASSFISGTLSKNIQY
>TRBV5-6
ASRRGAGYEQY
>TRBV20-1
SARDAGTGEVSNQPQH
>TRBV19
ASSDSSGANVLT
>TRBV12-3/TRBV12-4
ASSASQGEKKLF
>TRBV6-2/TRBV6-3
ASRRTGTGTISGQY
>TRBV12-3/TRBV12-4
ASSRDLSYEQY
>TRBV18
ASSPPGAITDTQY
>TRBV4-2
ASSQVPGQGQY
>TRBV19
ASSFGTGHYEQY
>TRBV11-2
ASSLMTEHTGELF
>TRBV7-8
ASRRDVVRNNEQF
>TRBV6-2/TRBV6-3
ASSPLHGRKGYEQY
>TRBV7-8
ASSLVAPSGNTIY
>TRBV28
ASSPGDRAAPGELF
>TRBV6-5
ASSDTGTGSNSPLH
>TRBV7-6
ASSFDSGRAGETQY
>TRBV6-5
ASSYGSGEGELF
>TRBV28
ASSSAGTGNTDTQY
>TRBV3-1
ASSQRESYEQY